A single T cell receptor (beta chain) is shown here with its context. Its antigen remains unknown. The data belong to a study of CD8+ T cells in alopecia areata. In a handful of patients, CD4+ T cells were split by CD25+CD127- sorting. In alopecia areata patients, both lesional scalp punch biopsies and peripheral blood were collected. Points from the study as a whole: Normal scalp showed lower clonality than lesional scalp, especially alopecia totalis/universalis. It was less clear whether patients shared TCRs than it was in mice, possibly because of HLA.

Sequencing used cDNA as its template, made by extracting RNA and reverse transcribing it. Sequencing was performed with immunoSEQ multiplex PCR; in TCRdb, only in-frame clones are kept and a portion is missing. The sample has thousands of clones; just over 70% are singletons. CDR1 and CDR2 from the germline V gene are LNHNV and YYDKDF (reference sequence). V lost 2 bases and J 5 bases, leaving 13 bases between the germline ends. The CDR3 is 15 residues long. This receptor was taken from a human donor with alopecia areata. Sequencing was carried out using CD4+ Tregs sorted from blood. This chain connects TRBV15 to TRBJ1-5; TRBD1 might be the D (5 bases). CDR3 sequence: CATSRRGRSDQPQHF. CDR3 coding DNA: TGTGCCACCAGCAGACGGGGGAGGTCTGATCAGCCCCAGCATTTT.